This T cell receptor (beta chain) was retrieved from a study of shared clonotypes between healthy human individuals. Study overall: The study used three CD4 naive, three CD4 memory, two CD8 naive and one CD8 memory plate per donor.

There are 15 residues in the CDR3. V lost 2 bases, J lost 6 bases, and 9 bases stayed unmatched. From germline, CDR1 is LNHDA and CDR2 SQIVND (reference sequence). The genomic DNA of each subset was split evenly across several immunoSEQ plates. Per the original data handling: ImmunoSEQ output held junction-only sequences without quality scores, so filtering differed. The repertoire was sequenced with immunoSEQ multiplex PCR; TCRdb's copy has only in-frame clones and lacks some. V and J calls and clone size are copied from that table; D and trimming were computed from the DNA. The table records about 670,000 clones, more than 70% of them present only once. The investigators split CD4+ cells into a CD45RA+ naive subset and a CD45RA-negative memory subset.

Sequencing was done on a sample of memory CD4+ T cells sorted from blood. Described subset: CD45RA-negative fraction. The clonotype comes from a young woman in good health. The chain uses TRBV19 and TRBJ2-7; TRBD1 matches 8 bases. The CDR3 DNA reads TGTGCCAGTAGTATAAGGGGACAGGACGCGGGCGAGCAGTACTTC. Protein product: CASSIRGQDAGEQYF.